The 31 T cell receptor beta chains reported below all come from one sample, sequenced in a study of shared clonotypes between healthy human individuals. Clones were read by immunoSEQ multiplex PCR, and TCRdb kept only the in-frame ones, dropping some. The sample includes around 1.6 million clones, about 98% seen only once; the top ten take about 0.42%. The sequenced sample was naive CD4+ T cells sorted from blood. Subset reported: CD45RA+ positively selected. The source of these receptors is a man under 40 in good health.

The chain is built from TRBV9 and TRBJ2-3, with a weak D call TRBD1 (5 bases). CDR3 length equals 15 residues. Germline V CDR1 and CDR2: SGDLS, YYNGEE. Trimming removed 4 bases at V and 2 bases at J, with 14 bases between. The CDR3 DNA is TGTGCCAGCAGCCCTCAGGGTATAGTCACAGATACGCAGTATTTT. The encoded protein is CASSPQGIVTDTQYF.

The rearrangement joins TRBV6-5 to TRBJ1-2; maybe TRBD1 (5 bases). Germline lookup yields CDR1 MNHEY and CDR2 SVGAGI. V lost 6 bases and J 8 bases, leaving 19 bases between the germline ends. The CDR3 spans 14 residues. This chain's CDR3 is CASSRLSGDGGYTF. The DNA of the CDR3 is TGTGCCAGCAGCCGTCTGTCCGGGGACGGAGGCTACACCTTC.

This chain uses TRBV4-2 with TRBJ2-1; maybe TRBD2 (5 bases). Germline loops: CDR1 LGHNA, CDR2 YNFKEQ. Trimming removed 1 base at V and 5 bases at J, with 12 bases between. The CDR3 covers 15 residues. The CDR3 nucleotides are TGTGCCAGCAGCCAAGCCCCAGCGGCCAACAATGAGCAGTTCTTC. Translation gives CASSQAPAANNEQFF.

The gene calls are TRBV7-2 and TRBJ2-7; TRBD2 is a possible D gene (7 bases). The V gene lost 4 bases and the J gene lost 5 bases, with 21 bases spanning the gap. The CDR3 spans 16 residues. CDR1 is SGHTA and CDR2 is FQGNSA in the germline V gene. CDR3 coding DNA: TGTGCCAGCAGCTCCCCGGGGGGCGGGACCCCCCACGAGCAGTACTTC. Protein product: CASSSPGGGTPHEQYF.

V and J are TRBV18 and TRBJ2-2; D is possibly TRBD1 (5 bases). V was shortened by 2 bases and J by 6 bases, with 16 bases between the two germline ends. CDR1 KGHSH and CDR2 LQKENI come from the germline V gene. CDR3 length: 16 amino acids. The CDR3 nucleotides read TGTGCCAGCTCACCAAATCCAAGTAGGGGTTCCGGGGAGCTGTTTTTT. Residues: CASSPNPSRGSGELFF.

The rearrangement joins TRBV2 to TRBJ2-1; D is undetermined. V dropped 10 bases and J dropped 0 bases, with 16 bases sitting between them. The CDR3 runs 15 residues. Per germline, CDR1 SNHLY and CDR2 FYNNEI. CDR3: CATVRSESSYNEQFF. CDR3 nucleotide sequence: TGTGCCACAGTAAGGAGCGAGAGCTCCTACAATGAGCAGTTCTTC.

The rearrangement uses TRBV7-2 and TRBJ2-7; 7 bases are a match to TRBD1. After removal of 4 bases from V and 3 bases from J, the junction contained 9 bases not matched to a gene. The germline V gene encodes CDR1 SGHTA and CDR2 FQGNSA. The CDR3 consists of 15 residues. The CDR3 here is CASSSDRTGGYEQYF. CDR3 sequence (DNA): TGTGCCAGCAGCTCGGACAGGACTGGTGGCTACGAGCAGTACTTC.

To note about this clone: The sample contains more than one DNA sequence encoding this CDR3. This sequence joins TRBV28 and TRBJ2-7; unclear D gene. Germline assignment: CDR1 MDHEN and CDR2 SYDVKM. The V end was cut by 2 bases, the J end by 3 bases, with 8 bases between. The CDR3 is made up of 13 amino acids. The CDR3 nucleotides are TGTGCCAGCAGTTTAGGACGGATCTACGAGCAGTACTTC. It encodes CASSLGRIYEQYF. Together with reference TRBV28 and TRBJ2-7, the CDR3 gives the full variable domain: DVKVTQSSRYLVKRTGEKVFLECVQDMDHENMFWYRQDPGLGLRLIYFSYDVKMKEKGDIPEGYSVSREKKERFSLILESASTNQTSMYLCASSLGRIYEQYFGPGTRLTVT.

The rearrangement joins TRBV2 to TRBJ2-1, with D unresolved. Germline-derived CDR1 and CDR2 are SNHLY and FYNNEI. The CDR3 is made up of 15 amino acids. V lost 2 bases, J lost 2 bases, and 10 bases lay in between. The CDR3 loop reads CASSEPRATYNEQFF. CDR3 in DNA: TGTGCCAGCAGTGAACCTAGGGCTACCTACAATGAGCAGTTCTTC.

The genes are TRBV4-2 and TRBJ2-7; TRBD2 matches at 10 bases. This CDR3 is 17 amino acids long. CDR1 is LGHNA and CDR2 is YNFKEQ in the germline V gene. V shed 4 bases, J shed 5 bases, and the junction held 14 bases outside the gene matches. CDR3 in DNA: TGTGCCAGCAGCCGCAGAACTAGCGGGGCTGGGGATAACGAGCAGTACTTC. Translation: CASSRRTSGAGDNEQYF.

The chain employs TRBV27 and TRBJ2-7; D is unclear. CDR3 length equals 11 residues. V was pared by 8 bases and J by 6 bases, with 11 bases between. Germline CDR1 reads MNHEY; CDR2 reads SMNVEV (reference sequence). CDR3 bases: TGTGCCAGCGGGATGGCGATCGAGCAGTACTTC. This sequence encodes CASGMAIEQYF.

This rearrangement joins TRBV7-3 to TRBJ1-5; D gene ambiguous. The CDR3 covers 14 residues. Germline CDR1 is SGHTA and CDR2 is FQGTGA. V gave up 10 bases and J gave up 5 bases, with 18 bases separating them. The CDR3, as DNA: TGTGCCACCCCCCGGTCCCCAAGGGATCAGCCCCAGCATTTT. Amino acids: CATPRSPRDQPQHF.

The chain combines TRBV6-4 with TRBJ2-1; the match to TRBD1 covers 8 bases. The CDR3 consists of 16 residues. V trimming: 5 bases; J trimming: 3 bases; junction bases outside the gene matches: 9. Germline CDR1 reads MRHNA; CDR2 reads SNTAGT. The CDR3 coding sequence is TGTGCCAGCAGTCCCGACAGGGGACGCCTCTACAATGAGCAGTTCTTC. Protein: CASSPDRGRLYNEQFF.

V is TRBV27 and J is TRBJ1-2, with 10 bases that match TRBD1. J gave up 4 bases and V 2 bases, and 7 bases lay outside the gene matches. This CDR3 is 16 amino acids long. In germline, CDR1 is MNHEY, CDR2 SMNVEV (reference sequence). CDR3 in amino acids: CASSLHRGTGVYGYTF. The CDR3 DNA follows: TGTGCCAGCAGTTTACACAGAGGGACAGGGGTCTATGGCTACACCTTC.

CDR3 protein: CAIKAASLAGSSYEQYF. The DNA of the CDR3 is TGTGCCATTAAGGCCGCCTCCCTAGCGGGGAGCTCCTACGAGCAGTACTTC. The chain recombines TRBV10-3 with TRBJ2-7, with 9 bases that match TRBD2. Trimming cost V 9 bases and J 0 bases; bases outside gene matches: 15. Germline CDR1 and CDR2: ENHRY and SYGVKD. The CDR3 has 17 amino acids.

J is TRBJ1-1 and V is TRBV27, with 9 bases identical to TRBD1. CDR3 length: 15 residues. V dropped 5 bases and J dropped 4; count of bases not matched to a gene: 8. Germline V gene sequence: CDR1 MNHEY, CDR2 SMNVEV (reference sequence). This CDR3 is CASSPHRGLSTEAFF. CDR3 in DNA: TGTGCCAGCAGTCCCCACAGGGGGCTGAGCACTGAAGCTTTCTTT.

V and J are TRBV5-1 and TRBJ1-1, with 7 nucleotides matching TRBD1. Trimming cost V 6 bases and J 3 bases; bases outside gene matches: 8. This CDR3 contains 14 residues. In germline, CDR1 is SGHRS, CDR2 YFSETQ. The CDR3 loop reads CASTRGQGDTEAFF. CDR3 coding DNA: TGCGCCAGCACTCGCGGGCAGGGGGACACTGAAGCTTTCTTT.

This clone appeared a single time. The chain employs TRBV6-1 and TRBJ2-7, with 9 positions matching TRBD1. The germline V gene encodes CDR1 MNHNS and CDR2 SASEGT. V shed 4 bases and J 6 bases; nucleotides not matched to a gene: 7. CDR3 length: 14 amino acids. CDR3 nucleotide sequence: TGTGCCAGCAGTGCGGGGACAGGGACCAGCGAGCAGTACTTC. It encodes CASSAGTGTSEQYF.

The rearrangement links TRBV15 to TRBJ2-1; TRBD2 matches 8 bases. The CDR3 has 15 residues. V was clipped by 5 bases and J by 0 bases; unmatched bases: 3. The germline V gene encodes CDR1 LNHNV and CDR2 YYDKDF (reference sequence). CDR3 sequence (DNA): TGTGCCACCAGCCGAAGCGGGAGCTCCTACAATGAGCAGTTCTTC. Amino acids: CATSRSGSSYNEQFF.

The V and J genes are TRBV2 and TRBJ2-7, with 7 bases that match TRBD1. Losses at the gene ends were 2 bases for V and 2 bases for J; bases not matched to a gene: 3. The CDR3 extends over 14 amino acids. Germline assignment: CDR1 SNHLY and CDR2 FYNNEI. CDR3 loop: CASSEHRGTYEQYF. The CDR3, as DNA: TGTGCCAGCAGTGAACACAGGGGAACCTACGAGCAGTACTTC.

J is TRBJ2-6 and V is TRBV2; 8 nucleotides line up with TRBD2. The CDR3 totals 17 residues. J gave up 0 bases and V 9 bases, and 10 bases lay outside the gene matches. Germline V gene lookup returns CDR1 SNHLY and CDR2 FYNNEI. DNA of the CDR3: TGTGCCAGTGTCGGGACTAGAGTAAACTCTGGGGCCAACGTCCTGACTTTC. As protein: CASVGTRVNSGANVLTF.

The chain links TRBV14 to TRBJ2-2; the D is unclear. The V gene lost 2 bases and the J gene lost 1 base, with 2 bases spanning the gap. CDR3 size: 13 residues. CDR1 is SGHDN and CDR2 is FVKESK in the germline V gene. CDR3 bases: TGTGCCAGCAGCCAAAAGAACACCGGGGAGCTGTTTTTT. As protein: CASSQKNTGELFF.

The V call is TRBV23-1, the J call TRBJ2-7; no reliable D call. TRBV23-1 is assigned to the ORF class and has an uncertain function. Deletions cut 4 bases from V and 3 bases from J, with 13 bases between. The CDR3 spans 14 residues. This chain's CDR3 is CASSRRLPLYEQYF. The CDR3 DNA is TGCGCCAGCAGTCGGCGGTTGCCCCTCTACGAGCAGTACTTC.

CDR3 protein: CASSPPGTWMETEAFF. The CDR3 nucleotides read TGTGCCAGCAGCCCCCCTGGGACATGGATGGAGACTGAAGCTTTCTTT. The V and J genes are TRBV5-4 and TRBJ1-1, with D possibly being TRBD1 (6 bases). The CDR3 is made up of 16 amino acids. The V end lost 4 bases, the J end lost 5 bases, and 21 bases lay between the germline ends. Per the germline V gene, CDR1 is SGHNT and CDR2 is YYREEE (reference sequence).

The chain couples TRBV5-4 to TRBJ1-2, with D unclear. The CDR3 loop spans 11 amino acids. Germline CDR1 SGHNT, CDR2 YYREEE (reference sequence). V lost 1 base, J lost 6 bases, and 4 bases lay in between. CDR3 sequence: CASSLRDGYTF. CDR3 nucleotides: TGTGCCAGCAGCTTGCGGGATGGCTACACCTTC.

The sample holds one count of this clone. The chain links TRBV20-1 to TRBJ2-7; D unresolved. CDR3 length: 11 amino acids. V was shortened by 3 bases and J by 6 bases, with 9 bases between the two germline ends. Per germline, CDR1 DFQATT and CDR2 SNEGSKA (reference sequence). The CDR3 DNA follows: TGCAGTGCTAGTGGTCTGGTCGAGCAGTACTTC. Its protein is CSASGLVEQYF.

V and J are TRBV19 and TRBJ1-2; D may be TRBD1 (5 bases). Germline V lookup: CDR1 LNHDA, CDR2 SQIVND (reference sequence). This CDR3 is built from 16 residues. V was clipped by 5 bases and J by 2 bases, with 18 bases between them. The CDR3, as DNA: TGTGCCAGTAGTGCCAACCGGGACCCCAAGAACTATGGCTACACCTTC. Its translation: CASSANRDPKNYGYTF. The variable domain in full, with the rest retrieved from reference TRBV19 and TRBJ1-2, is DGGITQSPKYLFRKEGQNVTLSCEQNLNHDAMYWYRQDPGQGLRLIYYSQIVNDFQKGDIAEGYSVSREKKESFPLTVTSAQKNPTAFYLCASSANRDPKNYGYTFGSGTRLTVV.

The gene calls are TRBV18 and TRBJ2-7; tentative D call: TRBD1 (6 bases). The V gene lost 2 bases and the J gene lost 3 bases, with 14 bases spanning the gap. CDR3 length: 15 amino acids. CDR1 is KGHSH, CDR2 LQKENI, per germline. The CDR3 nucleotides are TGTGCCAGCTCACCAATCACAGGGAGTTTCTACGAGCAGTACTTC. Translation: CASSPITGSFYEQYF. Full variable domain (outside the CDR3, taken from reference TRBV18 and TRBJ2-7): NAGVMQNPRHLVRRRGQEARLRCSPMKGHSHVYWYRQLPEEGLKFMVYLQKENIIDESGMPKERFSAEFPKEGPSILRIQQVVRGDSAAYFCASSPITGSFYEQYFGPGTRLTVT.

The chain is built from TRBV28 and TRBJ2-5; a weak D match, TRBD2 (5 bases). The V gene's germline CDR1 is MDHEN and CDR2 SYDVKM. This CDR3 contains 12 residues. With 10 bases removed from V and 9 bases from J, the gap between germline ends came to 18 bases. For the CDR3, the DNA is TGTGCCATTAACGGGGTAAAGACTCCCCAGTACTTC. Protein: CAINGVKTPQYF.

In its sample, this clone was seen many times. The same CDR3 can be traced to other DNA sequences in this sample. V gene TRBV5-1 combines with J gene TRBJ2-5; no definite D call. Trimming shortened V by 0 bases and J by 5 bases, and 8 bases separated the two germline ends. This CDR3 has 13 residues. The germline CDR1 and CDR2 sequences are SGHRS and YFSETQ. CDR3 region: CASSLAPPETQYF. CDR3 in DNA: TGCGCCAGCAGCTTGGCCCCTCCGGAGACCCAGTACTTC.

The J gene is TRBJ1-1, the V gene TRBV5-5, with 7 bases lining up with TRBD1. In germline, CDR1 is SGHKS, CDR2 YYEKEE (reference sequence). There are 16 residues in the CDR3. After removal of 2 bases from V and 1 base from J, the junction contained 8 bases not matched to a gene. The CDR3 bases are TGTGCCAGCAGCTTTCGGTCCCAGGGGGGGAACACTGAAGCTTTCTTT. Its protein product is CASSFRSQGGNTEAFF. The full variable domain, its missing parts supplied by reference TRBV5-5 and TRBJ1-1, is DAGVTQSPTHLIKTRGQQVTLRCSPISGHKSVSWYQQVLGQGPQFIFQYYEKEERGRGNFPDRFSARQFPNYSSELNVNALLLGDSALYLCASSFRSQGGNTEAFFGQGTRLTVV.